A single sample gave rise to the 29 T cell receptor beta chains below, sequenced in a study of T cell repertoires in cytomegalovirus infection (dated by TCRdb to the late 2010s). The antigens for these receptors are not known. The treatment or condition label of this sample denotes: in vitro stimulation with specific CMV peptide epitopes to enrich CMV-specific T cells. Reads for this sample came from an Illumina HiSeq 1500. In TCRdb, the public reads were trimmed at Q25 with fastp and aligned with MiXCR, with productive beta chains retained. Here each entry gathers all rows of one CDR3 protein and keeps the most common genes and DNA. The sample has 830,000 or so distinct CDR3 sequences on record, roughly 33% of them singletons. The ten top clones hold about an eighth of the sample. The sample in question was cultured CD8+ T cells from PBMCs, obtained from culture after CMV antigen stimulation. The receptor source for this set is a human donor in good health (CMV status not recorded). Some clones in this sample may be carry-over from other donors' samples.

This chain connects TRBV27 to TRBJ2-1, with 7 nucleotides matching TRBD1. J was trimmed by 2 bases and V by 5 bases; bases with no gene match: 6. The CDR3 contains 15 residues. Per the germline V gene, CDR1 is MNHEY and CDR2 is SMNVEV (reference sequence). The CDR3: CASSPTGVPYNEQFF. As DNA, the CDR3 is TGTGCCAGCAGTCCTACAGGGGTCCCCTACAATGAGCAGTTCTTC.

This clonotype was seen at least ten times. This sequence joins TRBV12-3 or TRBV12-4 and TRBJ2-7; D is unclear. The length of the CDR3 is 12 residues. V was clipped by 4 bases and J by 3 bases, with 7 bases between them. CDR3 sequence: CASSYDGYEQYV. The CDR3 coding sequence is TGTGCCAGCAGTTACGACGGCTACGAGCAGTACGTC.

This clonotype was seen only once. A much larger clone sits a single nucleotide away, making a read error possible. The CDR3 reads CASSSGRVDPPQHF. The CDR3 region has the DNA TGTGCCAGCAGCTCGGGACGGGTCGATCCGCCCCAGCATTTT. The V and J genes are TRBV7-8 and TRBJ1-5, with D perhaps TRBD1 (5 bases). This CDR3 region has 14 residues. Germline CDR1 is SGHVS and CDR2 is FQNEAQ. V was clipped by 4 bases and J by 9 bases, with 16 bases between them. Full variable domain (outside the CDR3, taken from reference TRBV7-8 and TRBJ1-5): GAGVSQSPRYKVAKRGQDVALRCDPISGHVSLFWYQQALGQGPEFLTYFQNEAQLDKSGLPSDRFFAERPEGSVSTLKIQRTQQEDSAVYLCASSSGRVDPPQHFGDGTRLSIL.

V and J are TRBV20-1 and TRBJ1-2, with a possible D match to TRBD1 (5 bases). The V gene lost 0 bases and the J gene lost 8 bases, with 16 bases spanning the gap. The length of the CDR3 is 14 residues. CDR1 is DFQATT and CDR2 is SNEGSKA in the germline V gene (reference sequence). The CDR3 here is CSARDLRDRGGYTF. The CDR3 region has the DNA TGCAGTGCTAGAGATTTGAGGGATAGGGGCGGCTACACCTTC.

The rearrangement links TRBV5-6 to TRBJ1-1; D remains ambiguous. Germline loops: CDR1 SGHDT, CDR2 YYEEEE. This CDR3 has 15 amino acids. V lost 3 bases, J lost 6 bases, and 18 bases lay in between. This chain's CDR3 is CASSSSNGSRAEAFF. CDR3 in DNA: TGTGCCAGCAGCTCCTCTAACGGGAGTCGGGCTGAAGCTTTCTTT.

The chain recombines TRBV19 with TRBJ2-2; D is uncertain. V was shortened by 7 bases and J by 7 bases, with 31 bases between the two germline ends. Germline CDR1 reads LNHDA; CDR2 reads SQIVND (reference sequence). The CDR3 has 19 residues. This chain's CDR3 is CASTPSTRRIPGVNGELFF. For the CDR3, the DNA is TGTGCCAGTACCCCCTCAACCCGGCGTATTCCGGGTGTCAACGGGGAGCTGTTTTTT.

Here the CDR3 DNA reads TGTGCCAGCAGTTTAATTTTAGGGACGGGCTATGGCTACACCTTC. Translated, it gives CASSLILGTGYGYTF. V usage is TRBV12-3 or TRBV12-4 and J usage is TRBJ1-2; TRBD1 might be the D (5 bases). CDR3 length equals 15 residues. V was trimmed by 2 bases and J by 4 bases, leaving 14 bases between them.

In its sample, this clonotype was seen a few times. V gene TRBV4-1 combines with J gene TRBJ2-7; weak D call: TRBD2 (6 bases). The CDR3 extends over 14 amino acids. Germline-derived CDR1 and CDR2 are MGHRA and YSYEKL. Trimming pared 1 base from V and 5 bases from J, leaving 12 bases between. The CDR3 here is CASSQVGGGDEQYV. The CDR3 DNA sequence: TGCGCCAGCAGCCAAGTTGGAGGAGGGGACGAGCAGTACGTC.

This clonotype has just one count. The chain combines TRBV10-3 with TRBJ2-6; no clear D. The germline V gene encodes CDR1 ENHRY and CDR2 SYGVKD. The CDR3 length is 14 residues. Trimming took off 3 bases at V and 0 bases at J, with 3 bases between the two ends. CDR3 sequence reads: CAISDPSGANVLTF. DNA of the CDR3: TGTGCCATCAGTGATCCCTCTGGGGCCAACGTCCTGACTTTC.

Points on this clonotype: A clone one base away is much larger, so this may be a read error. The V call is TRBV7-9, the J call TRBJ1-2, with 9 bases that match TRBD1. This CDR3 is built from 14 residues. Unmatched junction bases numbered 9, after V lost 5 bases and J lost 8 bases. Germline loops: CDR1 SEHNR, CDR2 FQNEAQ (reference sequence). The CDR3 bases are TGTGCCAGCAGCCAACAGGGGGCGGTGAAAGGCTACACCTTC. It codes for CASSQQGAVKGYTF.

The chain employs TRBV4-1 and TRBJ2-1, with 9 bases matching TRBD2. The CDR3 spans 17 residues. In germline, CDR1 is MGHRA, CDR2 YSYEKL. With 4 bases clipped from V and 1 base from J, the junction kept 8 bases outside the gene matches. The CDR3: CASSPRFSGGSYNEQFF. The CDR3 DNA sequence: TGCGCCAGCAGCCCGCGGTTTAGCGGGGGATCCTACAATGAGCAGTTCTTC.

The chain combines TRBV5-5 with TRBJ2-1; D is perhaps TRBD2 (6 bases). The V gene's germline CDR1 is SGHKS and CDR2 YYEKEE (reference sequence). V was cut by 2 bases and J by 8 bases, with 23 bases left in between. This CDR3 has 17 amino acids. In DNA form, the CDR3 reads TGTGCCAGCAGCTTCACTGCAGGGATGGGTGGGGGGTATGAGCAGTTCTTC. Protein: CASSFTAGMGGGYEQFF.

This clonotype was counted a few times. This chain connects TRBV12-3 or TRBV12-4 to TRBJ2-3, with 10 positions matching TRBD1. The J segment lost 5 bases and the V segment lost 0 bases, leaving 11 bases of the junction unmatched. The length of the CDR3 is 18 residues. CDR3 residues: CASSLATPRDRGVDTQYF. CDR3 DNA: TGTGCCAGCAGTTTAGCTACCCCTCGGGACAGGGGTGTAGATACGCAGTATTTT.

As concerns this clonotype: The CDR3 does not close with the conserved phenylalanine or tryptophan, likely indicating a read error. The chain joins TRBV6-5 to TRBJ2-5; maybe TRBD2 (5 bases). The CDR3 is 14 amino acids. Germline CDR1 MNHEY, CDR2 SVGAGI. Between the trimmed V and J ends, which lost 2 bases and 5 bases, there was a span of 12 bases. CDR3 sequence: CASSYRTSRETQYS. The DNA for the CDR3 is TGTGCCAGCAGTTACCGGACTTCAAGGGAGACCCAGTACTCC.

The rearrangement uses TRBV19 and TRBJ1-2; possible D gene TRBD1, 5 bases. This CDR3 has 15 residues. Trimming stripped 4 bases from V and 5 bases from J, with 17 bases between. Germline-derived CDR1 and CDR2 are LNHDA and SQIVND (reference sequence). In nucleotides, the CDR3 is TGTGCCAGTAGTACCCCGTATGACCGGGGGTATGGCTACACCTTC. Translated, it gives CASSTPYDRGYGYTF.

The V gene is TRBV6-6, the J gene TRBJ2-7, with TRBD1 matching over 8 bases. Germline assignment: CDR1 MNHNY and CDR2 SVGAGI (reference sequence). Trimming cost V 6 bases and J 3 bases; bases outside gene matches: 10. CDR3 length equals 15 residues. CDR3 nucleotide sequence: TGTGCCAGCAGCAATACCGGGACAGGATACTACGAGCAGTACTTC. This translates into CASSNTGTGYYEQYF.

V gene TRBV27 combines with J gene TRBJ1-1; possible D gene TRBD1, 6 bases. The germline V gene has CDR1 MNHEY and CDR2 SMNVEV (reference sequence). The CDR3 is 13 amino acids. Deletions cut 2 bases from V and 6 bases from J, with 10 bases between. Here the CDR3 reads CASSLTGQPEAFF. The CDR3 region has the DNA TGTGCCAGCAGTTTAACCGGACAGCCTGAAGCTTTCTTT.

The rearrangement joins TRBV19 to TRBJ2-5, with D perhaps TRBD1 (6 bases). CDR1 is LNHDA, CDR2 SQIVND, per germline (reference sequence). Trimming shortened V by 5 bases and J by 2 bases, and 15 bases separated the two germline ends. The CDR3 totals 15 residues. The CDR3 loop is CASSGRGWAQETQYF. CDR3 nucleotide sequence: TGTGCCAGTAGTGGCAGGGGATGGGCACAAGAGACCCAGTACTTC.

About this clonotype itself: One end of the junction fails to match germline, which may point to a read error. In DNA, the CDR3 is TGTGCCAGCAGCTTGGCCGGTCTGCCAGTGAACAATGAAGCTTTCTTT. Amino acid sequence: CASSLAGLPVNNEAFF. V is TRBV5-6 and J is TRBJ1-1; D is unresolved. The CDR3 spans 16 residues. The germline CDR1 and CDR2 sequences are SGHDT and YYEEEE.

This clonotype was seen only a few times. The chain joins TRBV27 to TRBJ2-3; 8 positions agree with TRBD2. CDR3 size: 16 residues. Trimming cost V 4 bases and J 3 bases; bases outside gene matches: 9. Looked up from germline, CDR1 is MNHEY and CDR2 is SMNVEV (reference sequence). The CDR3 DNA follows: TGTGCCAGCAGTTGGGGGACTAGTGTGGGAACAGATACGCAGTATTTT. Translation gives CASSWGTSVGTDTQYF.

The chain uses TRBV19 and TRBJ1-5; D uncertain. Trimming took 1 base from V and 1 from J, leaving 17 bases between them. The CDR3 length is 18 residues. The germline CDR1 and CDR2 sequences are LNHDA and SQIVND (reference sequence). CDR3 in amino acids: CASSIGRNRGRSNQPQHF. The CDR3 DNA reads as TGTGCCAGTAGTATAGGGAGGAACCGCGGGAGGAGCAATCAGCCCCAGCATTTT.

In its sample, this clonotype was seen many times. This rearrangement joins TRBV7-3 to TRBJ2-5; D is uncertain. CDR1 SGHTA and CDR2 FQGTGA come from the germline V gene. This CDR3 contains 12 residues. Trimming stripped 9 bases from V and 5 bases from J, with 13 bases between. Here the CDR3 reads CARSVASETQYF. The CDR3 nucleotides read TGTGCCAGGTCGGTGGCTTCGGAGACCCAGTACTTC. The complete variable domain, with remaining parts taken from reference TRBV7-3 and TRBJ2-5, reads GAGVSQTPSNKVTEKGKYVELRCDPISGHTALYWYRQSLGQGPEFLIYFQGTGAADDSGLPNDRFFAVRPEGSVSTLKIQRTERGDSAVYLCARSVASETQYFGPGTRLLVL.

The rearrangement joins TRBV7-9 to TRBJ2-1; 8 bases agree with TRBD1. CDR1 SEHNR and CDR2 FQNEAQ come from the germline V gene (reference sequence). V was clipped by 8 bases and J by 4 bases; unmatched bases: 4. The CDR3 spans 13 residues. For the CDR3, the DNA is TGTGCCAGCGGACGGGACAGGTACAATGAGCAGTTCTTC. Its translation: CASGRDRYNEQFF.

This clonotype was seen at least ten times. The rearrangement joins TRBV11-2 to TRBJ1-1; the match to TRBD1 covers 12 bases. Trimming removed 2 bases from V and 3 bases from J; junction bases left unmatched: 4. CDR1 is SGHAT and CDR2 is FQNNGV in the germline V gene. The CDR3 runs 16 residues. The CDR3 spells CASSLWDRGRYTEAFF. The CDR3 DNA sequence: TGTGCCAGCAGCTTATGGGACAGGGGGCGATACACTGAAGCTTTCTTT.

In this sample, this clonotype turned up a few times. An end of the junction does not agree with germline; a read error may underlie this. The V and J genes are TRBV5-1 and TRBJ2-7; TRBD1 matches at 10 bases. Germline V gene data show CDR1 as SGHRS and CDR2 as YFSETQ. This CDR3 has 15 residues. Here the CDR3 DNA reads TGCGCCAGCAGTTTGGTGACAGGGGGCGGATACGAGCAGTACTTC. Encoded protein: CASSLVTGGGYEQYF.

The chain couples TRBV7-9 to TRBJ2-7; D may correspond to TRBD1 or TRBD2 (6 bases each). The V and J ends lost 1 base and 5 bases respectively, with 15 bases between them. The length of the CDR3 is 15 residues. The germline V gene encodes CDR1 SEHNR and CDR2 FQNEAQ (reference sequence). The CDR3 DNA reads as TGTGCCAGCAGCTTAGGGGGCAGGGGACTTCACGAGCAGTACTTC. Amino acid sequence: CASSLGGRGLHEQYF.

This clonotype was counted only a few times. CDR3 region: CASSLEGSSGPLSQYF. The CDR3 DNA sequence: TGTGCCAGCAGTTTAGAGGGGTCTAGCGGTCCCCTCTCCCAGTACTTC. The rearrangement links TRBV28 to TRBJ2-5, with TRBD2 matching 7 bases. CDR1 MDHEN and CDR2 SYDVKM come from the germline V gene. With V trimmed by 2 bases and J by 9 bases, 15 bases remained unmatched. There are 16 residues in the CDR3.

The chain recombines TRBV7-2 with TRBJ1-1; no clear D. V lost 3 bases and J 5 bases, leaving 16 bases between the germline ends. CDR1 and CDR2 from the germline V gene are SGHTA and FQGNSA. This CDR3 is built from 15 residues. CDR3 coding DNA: TGTGCCAGCAGCTTGTACGACACGGGAAGAACTGAAGCTTTCTTT. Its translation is CASSLYDTGRTEAFF.

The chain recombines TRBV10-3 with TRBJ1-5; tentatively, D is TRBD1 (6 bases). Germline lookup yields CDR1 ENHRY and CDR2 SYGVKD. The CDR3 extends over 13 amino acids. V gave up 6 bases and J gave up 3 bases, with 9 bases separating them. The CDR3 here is CAIRQGFNQPQHF. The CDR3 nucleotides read TGTGCCATCAGACAGGGATTCAATCAGCCCCAGCATTTT.